The 2 T cell receptor beta chains listed next were all sequenced from one sample in a study of blood T cell repertoires in COVID-19 (dated by TCRdb to the early 2020s). The method behind the library was the immunoSEQ multiplex PCR assay. TCRdb stores this immuneACCESS table with in-frame sequences only. Part of the clones is absent; in the studies checked, under half of the shortfall reflects unresolved V genes, and no reason is known for the rest. The sample contains roughly 78,000 clones, over 75% of them found a single time. The top ten clonotypes cover roughly 28% of the sample. The source material was peripheral blood. The source is a man over 45 with acute or convalescent COVID-19.

The chain employs TRBV6-5 and TRBJ1-2; 7 positions agree with TRBD1. This CDR3 is built from 15 residues. Losses at the gene ends were 4 bases for V and 4 bases for J; bases not matched to a gene: 9. Germline V gives CDR1 MNHEY, CDR2 SVGAGI. The CDR3 reads CASSLVRGQSYGYTF. CDR3 in DNA: TGTGCCAGCAGTTTAGTAAGGGGACAGAGCTATGGCTACACCTTC.

The V and J genes are TRBV5-1 and TRBJ1-4; weak D call: TRBD1 (6 bases). Germline CDR1 SGHRS, CDR2 YFSETQ. Trimming left V 4 bases short and J 7 bases short, with 17 bases between. The CDR3 has 15 residues. The CDR3: CASSPEGGLGEKLFF. The CDR3 DNA sequence: TGCGCCAGCAGCCCCGAGGGGGGGCTGGGTGAAAAACTGTTTTTT.